This section outlines one T cell receptor (beta chain) sequence together with its context. The data are from a study of T cell responses to AZD1222 COVID-19 vaccine. Sequencing was performed with immunoSEQ multiplex PCR; in TCRdb, only in-frame clones are kept and a portion is missing. The sample has about 110,000 clones, about 92% seen once. Germline CDR1 MNHEY, CDR2 SMNVEV (reference sequence). The CDR3 sequence is 18 residues long. The V end was cut by 6 bases, the J end by 3 bases, with 26 bases between. The J gene is TRBJ1-1, the V gene TRBV27; D perhaps matches TRBD1 (6 bases). Sequencing used peripheral blood, obtained 28 days after the second AZD1222 dose. This sequence originates from an adult who received the AZD1222 COVID-19 vaccine. CDR3: CASSPLGGTRGRDTEAFF. The DNA of the CDR3 is TGTGCCAGCAGCCCCTTGGGCGGGACACGAGGACGTGACACTGAAGCTTTCTTT.